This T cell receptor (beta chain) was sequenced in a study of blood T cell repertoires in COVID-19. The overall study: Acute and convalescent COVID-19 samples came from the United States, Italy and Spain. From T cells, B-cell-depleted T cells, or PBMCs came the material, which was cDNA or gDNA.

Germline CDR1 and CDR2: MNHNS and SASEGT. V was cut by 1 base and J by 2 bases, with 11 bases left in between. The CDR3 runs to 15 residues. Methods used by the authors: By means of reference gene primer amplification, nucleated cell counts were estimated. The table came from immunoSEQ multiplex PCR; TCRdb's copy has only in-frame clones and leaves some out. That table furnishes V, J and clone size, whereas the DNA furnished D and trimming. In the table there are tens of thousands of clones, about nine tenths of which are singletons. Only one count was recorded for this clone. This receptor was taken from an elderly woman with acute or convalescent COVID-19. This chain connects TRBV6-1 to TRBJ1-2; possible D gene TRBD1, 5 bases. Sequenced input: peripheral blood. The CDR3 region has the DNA TGTGCCAGCAGTGAAGGACGGCGGGGGAACTATGGCTACACCTTC. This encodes CASSEGRRGNYGYTF.